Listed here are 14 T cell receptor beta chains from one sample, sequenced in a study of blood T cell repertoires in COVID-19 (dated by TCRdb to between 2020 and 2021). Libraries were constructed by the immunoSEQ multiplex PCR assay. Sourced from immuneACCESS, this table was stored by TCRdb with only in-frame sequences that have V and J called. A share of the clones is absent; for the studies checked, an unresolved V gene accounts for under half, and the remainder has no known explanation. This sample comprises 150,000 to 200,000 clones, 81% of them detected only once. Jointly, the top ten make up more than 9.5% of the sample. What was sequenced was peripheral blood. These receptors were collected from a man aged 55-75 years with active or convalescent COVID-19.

CDR3 in DNA: TGTGCCAGCAGCCATTCGACTGGATCTTCCAAAAATTCACCCCTCCACTTT. Encoded protein: CASSHSTGSSKNSPLHF. V usage is TRBV3-1 (or the pseudogene TRBV3-2) and J usage is TRBJ1-6, with unresolved D. Germline V gene sequence: CDR1 LGHDT, CDR2 YNNKEL (reference sequence). CDR3 length: 17 amino acids. The V gene lost 3 bases and the J gene lost 7 bases, with 19 bases spanning the gap.

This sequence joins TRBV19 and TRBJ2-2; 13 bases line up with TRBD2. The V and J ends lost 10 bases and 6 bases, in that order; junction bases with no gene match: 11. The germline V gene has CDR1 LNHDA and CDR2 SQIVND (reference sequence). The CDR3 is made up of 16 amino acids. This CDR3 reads CATSSGLAGVAGELFF. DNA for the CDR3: TGTGCCACCTCTTCCGGACTAGCGGGAGTCGCCGGGGAGCTGTTTTTT.

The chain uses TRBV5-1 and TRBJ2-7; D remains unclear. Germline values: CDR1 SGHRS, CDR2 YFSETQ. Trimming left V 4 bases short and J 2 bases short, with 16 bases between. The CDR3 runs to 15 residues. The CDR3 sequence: CASSVTPARTYEQYF. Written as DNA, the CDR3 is TGCGCCAGCAGCGTGACTCCGGCCAGAACCTACGAGCAGTACTTC.

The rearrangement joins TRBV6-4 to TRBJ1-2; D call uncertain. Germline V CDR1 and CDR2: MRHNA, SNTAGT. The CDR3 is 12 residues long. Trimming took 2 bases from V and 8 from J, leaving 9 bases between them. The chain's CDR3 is CASSDEMRGYTF. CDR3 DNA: TGTGCCAGCAGTGACGAAATGAGGGGCTACACCTTC.

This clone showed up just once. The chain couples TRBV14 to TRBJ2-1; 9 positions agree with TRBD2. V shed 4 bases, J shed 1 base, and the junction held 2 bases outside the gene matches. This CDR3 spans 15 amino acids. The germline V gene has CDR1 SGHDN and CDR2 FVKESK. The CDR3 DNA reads TGTGCCAGCAGCCTTAGCGGGGGTTCCTACAATGAGCAGTTCTTC. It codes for CASSLSGGSYNEQFF.

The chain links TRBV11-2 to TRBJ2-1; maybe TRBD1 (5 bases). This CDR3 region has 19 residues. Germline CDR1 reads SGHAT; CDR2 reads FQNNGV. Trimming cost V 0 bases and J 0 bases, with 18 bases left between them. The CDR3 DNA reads TGTGCCAGCAGCTTAGATAAGGGGCAGACGCCCAGCTCCTACAATGAGCAGTTCTTC. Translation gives CASSLDKGQTPSSYNEQFF.

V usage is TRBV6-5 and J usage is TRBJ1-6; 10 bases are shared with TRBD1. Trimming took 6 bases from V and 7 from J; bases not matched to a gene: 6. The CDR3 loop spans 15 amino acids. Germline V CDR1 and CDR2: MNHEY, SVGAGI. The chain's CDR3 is CASRPGQGLNSPLHF. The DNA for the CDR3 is TGTGCCAGCAGGCCGGGACAGGGGCTAAATTCACCCCTCCACTTT.

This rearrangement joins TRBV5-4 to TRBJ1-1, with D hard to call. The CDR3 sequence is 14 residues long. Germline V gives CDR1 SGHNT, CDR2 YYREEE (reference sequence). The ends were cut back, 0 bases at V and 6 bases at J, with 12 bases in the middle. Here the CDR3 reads CASSLAGVGAEAFF. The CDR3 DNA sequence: TGTGCCAGCAGCTTGGCCGGGGTCGGGGCTGAAGCTTTCTTT.

The CDR3 region is CASSLGGTNTDTQYF. CDR3 sequence (DNA): TGCGCCAGCAGCCTGGGGGGGACTAACACAGATACGCAGTATTTT. The J gene is TRBJ2-3, the V gene TRBV5-1, with 7 nucleotides matching TRBD2. Per the germline V gene, CDR1 is SGHRS and CDR2 is YFSETQ. Trimming removed 4 bases from V and 2 bases from J; junction bases left unmatched: 7. The CDR3 is made up of 15 amino acids.

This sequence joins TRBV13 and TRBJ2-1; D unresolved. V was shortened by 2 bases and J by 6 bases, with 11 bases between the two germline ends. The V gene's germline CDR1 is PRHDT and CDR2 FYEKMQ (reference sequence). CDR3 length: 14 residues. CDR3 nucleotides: TGTGCCAGCAGCTTACGTCTTACTGCCAATGAGCAGTTCTTC. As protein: CASSLRLTANEQFF.

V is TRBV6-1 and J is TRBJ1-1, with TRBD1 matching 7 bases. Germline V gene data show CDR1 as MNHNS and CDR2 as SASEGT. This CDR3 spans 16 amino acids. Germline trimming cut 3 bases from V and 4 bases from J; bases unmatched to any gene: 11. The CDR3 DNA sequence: TGTGCCAGCAGTGAGGGACAGCTAGAGTTGGGCACTGAAGCTTTCTTT. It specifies CASSEGQLELGTEAFF.

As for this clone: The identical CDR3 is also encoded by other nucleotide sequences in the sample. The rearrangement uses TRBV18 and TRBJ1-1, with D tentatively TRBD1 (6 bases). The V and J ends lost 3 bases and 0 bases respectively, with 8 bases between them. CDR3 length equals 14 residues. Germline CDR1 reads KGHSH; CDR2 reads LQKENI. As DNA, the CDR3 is TGTGCCAGCTCACCCGGACAGTTGAACACTGAAGCTTTCTTT. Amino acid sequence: CASSPGQLNTEAFF. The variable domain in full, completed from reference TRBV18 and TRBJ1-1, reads NAGVMQNPRHLVRRRGQEARLRCSPMKGHSHVYWYRQLPEEGLKFMVYLQKENIIDESGMPKERFSAEFPKEGPSILRIQQVVRGDSAAYFCASSPGQLNTEAFFGQGTRLTVV.

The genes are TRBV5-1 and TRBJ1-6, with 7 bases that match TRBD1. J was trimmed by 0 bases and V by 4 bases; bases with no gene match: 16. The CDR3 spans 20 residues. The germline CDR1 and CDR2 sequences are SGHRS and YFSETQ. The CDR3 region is CASSPAPDRTVSSYNSPLHF. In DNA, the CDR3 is TGCGCCAGCAGCCCCGCCCCGGACAGGACGGTTAGCTCCTATAATTCACCCCTCCACTTT.

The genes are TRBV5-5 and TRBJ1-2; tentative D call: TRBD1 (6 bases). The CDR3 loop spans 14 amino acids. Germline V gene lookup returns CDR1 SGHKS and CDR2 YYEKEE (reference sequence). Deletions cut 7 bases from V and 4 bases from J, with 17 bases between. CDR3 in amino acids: CASSLGGTLYGYTF. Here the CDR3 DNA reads TGTGCCAGCTCCTTGGGGGGCACCCTCTATGGCTACACCTTC.